One and the same sample provided the 26 T cell receptor beta chains below, sequenced in a study of blood T cell repertoires in COVID-19. Using immunoSEQ multiplex PCR, the repertoire was profiled, and TCRdb retains in-frame clones only, with some absent. The table shows 300,000 to 450,000 clones, with roughly nine tenths occurring only once. The sample comprised peripheral blood. These receptors originate from a woman aged 30 to 39 with COVID-19, enrolled during active disease.

The chain is built from TRBV7-2 and TRBJ2-3; 10 positions agree with TRBD2. Germline V CDR1 and CDR2: SGHTA, FQGNSA. J lost 2 bases, V lost 4 bases, and 9 bases had no gene match. CDR3 size: 17 residues. CDR3: CASSSRGAGGHTDTQYF. Written as DNA, the CDR3 is TGTGCCAGCAGCTCCCGGGGAGCGGGGGGGCACACAGATACGCAGTATTTT.

The gene calls are TRBV7-2 and TRBJ2-1, with TRBD2 identical over 7 bases. V dropped 0 bases and J dropped 1; count of bases not matched to a gene: 9. Per the germline V gene, CDR1 is SGHTA and CDR2 is FQGNSA. This CDR3 contains 18 residues. CDR3 nucleotide sequence: TGTGCCAGCAGCTTAGCTGCGCGGGGGATGAGTTCCTACAATGAGCAGTTCTTC. It specifies CASSLAARGMSSYNEQFF.

J is TRBJ2-5 and V is TRBV6-5; D is unresolved. Trimming pared 6 bases from V and 5 bases from J, leaving 13 bases between. Germline V gene lookup returns CDR1 MNHEY and CDR2 SVGAGI. The CDR3 spans 13 residues. CDR3: CASSPGRRETQYF. DNA of the CDR3: TGTGCCAGCAGCCCGGGTCGCCGGGAGACCCAGTACTTC.

This clone occurred once. The chain carries TRBV19 and TRBJ1-1; D call uncertain. The CDR3 is 13 amino acids. Trimming left V 8 bases short and J 2 bases short, with 12 bases between. Germline V gene data show CDR1 as LNHDA and CDR2 as SQIVND (reference sequence). CDR3 coding DNA: TGTGCCAGTTCCCACAGAGTAAACACTGAAGCTTTCTTT. Its protein product is CASSHRVNTEAFF. Complete variable domain (other parts from reference TRBV19 and TRBJ1-1): DGGITQSPKYLFRKEGQNVTLSCEQNLNHDAMYWYRQDPGQGLRLIYYSQIVNDFQKGDIAEGYSVSREKKESFPLTVTSAQKNPTAFYLCASSHRVNTEAFFGQGTRLTVV.

The genes are TRBV24-1 and TRBJ2-1; 9 bases match TRBD1. This CDR3 has 15 amino acids. J lost 6 bases, V lost 7 bases, and 9 bases had no gene match. The germline V gene encodes CDR1 KGHDR and CDR2 SFDVKD. In DNA, the CDR3 is TGTGCCACCAGCGCTGGGACAGGGATGGCCAATGAGCAGTTCTTC. Translation gives CATSAGTGMANEQFF.

The V call is TRBV4-2, the J call TRBJ2-7; possible D gene TRBD2, 5 bases. CDR1 is LGHNA, CDR2 YNFKEQ, per germline. Trimming pared 1 base from V and 5 bases from J, leaving 15 bases between. This CDR3 comprises 15 residues. CDR3 DNA sequence: TGTGCCAGCAGCCAAGTAGCGCGGACCGGGGACGAGCAGTACTTC. Encoded protein: CASSQVARTGDEQYF.

The V and J genes are TRBV5-1 and TRBJ1-1, with a weak D call TRBD1 (6 bases). The CDR3 spans 13 residues. Germline V gene sequence: CDR1 SGHRS, CDR2 YFSETQ. The ends were cut back, 4 bases at V and 0 bases at J, with 7 bases in the middle. DNA of the CDR3: TGCGCCAGCAGCGGACAGATGAACACTGAAGCTTTCTTT. It specifies CASSGQMNTEAFF.

V gene TRBV7-2 combines with J gene TRBJ2-3; the match to TRBD2 covers 8 bases. Germline trimming cut 5 bases from V and 2 bases from J; bases unmatched to any gene: 6. From germline, CDR1 is SGHTA and CDR2 FQGNSA. The CDR3 spans 15 residues. The chain's CDR3 is CASSPSGGYTDTQYF. In DNA form, the CDR3 reads TGTGCCAGCAGCCCAAGCGGGGGATACACAGATACGCAGTATTTT.

This clone was detected once. DNA for the CDR3: TGTGCCAGCAGTTGGACAGGGGGGAACACAGATACGCAGTATTTT. It is translated as CASSWTGGNTDTQYF. The chain couples TRBV27 to TRBJ2-3; TRBD1 matches 10 bases. The CDR3 is 15 amino acids. Germline CDR1 is MNHEY and CDR2 is SMNVEV (reference sequence). V lost 4 bases to trimming and J lost 2 bases; unmatched junction nucleotides: 3.

This sequence joins TRBV6-2 or TRBV6-3 and TRBJ2-3, with TRBD2 matching 11 bases. Germline loops: CDR1 MNHEY, CDR2 SVGEGT. V lost 2 bases to trimming and J lost 2 bases; unmatched junction nucleotides: 6. CDR3 size: 17 residues. The CDR3 DNA reads TGTGCCAGCAGTTACGACGCTAGCGGGGGGAACACAGATACGCAGTATTTT. This translates into CASSYDASGGNTDTQYF.

This clone was detected only once. The genes are TRBV7-2 and TRBJ1-6, with D unclear. The V end was cut by 2 bases, the J end by 5 bases, with 4 bases between. Germline V gene sequence: CDR1 SGHTA, CDR2 FQGNSA. The CDR3 is made up of 13 amino acids. The CDR3: CASSLRDNSPLHF. In DNA, the CDR3 is TGTGCCAGCAGCTTAAGAGATAATTCACCCCTCCACTTT.

This chain links TRBV3-1 (or the pseudogene TRBV3-2) with TRBJ2-7, with 12 nucleotides matching TRBD1. Trimming cost V 2 bases and J 7 bases; bases outside gene matches: 6. This CDR3 region has 15 residues. Germline assignment: CDR1 LGHDT and CDR2 YNNKEL (reference sequence). CDR3 in amino acids: CASSQPGQGAQEQYF. In DNA form, the CDR3 reads TGTGCCAGCAGCCAACCGGGACAGGGGGCGCAAGAGCAGTACTTC.

The chain recombines TRBV24-1 with TRBJ2-1, with 9 bases matching TRBD1. From germline, CDR1 is KGHDR and CDR2 SFDVKD. The CDR3 spans 14 residues. Trimming removed 2 bases from V and 12 bases from J; junction bases left unmatched: 7. The CDR3 nucleotides read TGTGCCACCAGTGATTCGGGACAGGGACCTCTGCAGTTCTTC. Protein: CATSDSGQGPLQFF.

The chain combines TRBV19 with TRBJ2-5, with D unclear. Germline V lookup: CDR1 LNHDA, CDR2 SQIVND (reference sequence). The CDR3 runs to 14 residues. The ends were cut back, 7 bases at V and 0 bases at J, with 12 bases in the middle. The CDR3 reads CASMAGRNQETQYF. Here the CDR3 DNA reads TGTGCCAGTATGGCAGGCAGGAACCAAGAGACCCAGTACTTC.

This sequence joins TRBV6-2 or TRBV6-3 and TRBJ1-5, with unresolved D. Germline V gene data show CDR1 as MNHEY and CDR2 as SVGEGT. The CDR3 totals 16 residues. V gave up 0 bases and J gave up 7 bases, with 16 bases separating them. The CDR3 sequence: CASSYSRAPATQPQHF. The CDR3 DNA reads as TGTGCCAGCAGTTACTCGAGGGCCCCTGCAACACAGCCCCAGCATTTT.

CDR3 region: CASSLVSLAGGPTDTQYF. The CDR3 bases are TGTGCCAGCAGCTTAGTCTCTCTAGCGGGAGGACCCACAGATACGCAGTATTTT. The rearrangement uses TRBV7-2 and TRBJ2-3, with 11 bases identical to TRBD2. Trimming cost V 1 base and J 2 bases; bases outside gene matches: 8. The germline CDR1 and CDR2 sequences are SGHTA and FQGNSA. This CDR3 has 18 residues.

The chain couples TRBV4-1 to TRBJ2-7; D may be TRBD2 (6 bases). CDR1 MGHRA and CDR2 YSYEKL come from the germline V gene. The CDR3 totals 19 residues. The V gene lost 0 bases and the J gene lost 1 base, with 22 bases spanning the gap. The CDR3 loop is CASSQDPASEHYCSYEQYV. In DNA form, the CDR3 reads TGCGCCAGCAGCCAAGATCCGGCTAGCGAACACTACTGTTCCTACGAGCAGTACGTC.

This clone appeared once. The genes are TRBV5-6 and TRBJ1-1, with D possibly being TRBD1 (6 bases). With 3 bases removed from V and 3 bases from J, the gap between germline ends came to 6 bases. The CDR3 is made up of 12 amino acids. Germline V CDR1 and CDR2: SGHDT, YYEEEE. The CDR3 reads CASSSGDTEAFF. The DNA for the CDR3 is TGTGCCAGCAGCTCAGGGGACACTGAAGCTTTCTTT. Based on the CDR3 plus reference TRBV5-6 and TRBJ1-1, the full variable domain is DAGVTQSPTHLIKTRGQQVTLRCSPKSGHDTVSWYQQALGQGPQFIFQYYEEEERQRGNFPDRFSGHQFPNYSSELNVNALLLGDSALYLCASSSGDTEAFFGQGTRLTVV.

In this sample, this clone turned up a few times. The V and J genes are TRBV19 and TRBJ1-3, with a possible D match to TRBD1 (5 bases). The CDR3 runs 15 residues. The V end was cut by 1 base, the J end by 2 bases, with 9 bases between. CDR1 and CDR2 from the germline V gene are LNHDA and SQIVND (reference sequence). DNA of the CDR3: TGTGCCAGTAGTATAGGGGCAGGGCCTGGAAACACCATATATTTT. This sequence encodes CASSIGAGPGNTIYF.

The rearrangement joins TRBV3-1 (or the pseudogene TRBV3-2) to TRBJ1-2; 8 bases agree with TRBD1. Germline CDR1 LGHDT, CDR2 YNNKEL (reference sequence). This CDR3 contains 18 residues. V was clipped by 8 bases and J by 0 bases; unmatched bases: 17. For the CDR3, the DNA is TGTGCCAGCGGTGGTCGTACAGGGGGAGGACAGGCTAACTATGGCTACACCTTC. Encoded protein: CASGGRTGGGQANYGYTF.

V is TRBV29-1 and J is TRBJ2-1, with D unclear. CDR1 and CDR2 (germline): SQVTM, ANQGSEA. With 5 bases removed from V and 10 bases from J, the gap between germline ends came to 12 bases. This CDR3 has 11 residues. Written as DNA, the CDR3 is TGCAGCGTTCACCCCCCTGCGGAGCAGTTCTTC. Translation gives CSVHPPAEQFF.

The rearrangement links TRBV6-5 to TRBJ1-3; no definite D call. Germline loops: CDR1 MNHEY, CDR2 SVGAGI. V lost 0 bases, J lost 4 bases, and 10 bases lay in between. There are 15 residues in the CDR3. CDR3 sequence reads: CASSYSSEPGNTIYF. For the CDR3, the DNA is TGTGCCAGCAGTTACTCGTCGGAGCCCGGAAACACCATATATTTT.

The V and J genes are TRBV5-1 and TRBJ2-3; TRBD1 matches 7 bases. Germline lookup yields CDR1 SGHRS and CDR2 YFSETQ. The CDR3 extends over 18 amino acids. The trim removed 5 bases at V and 5 bases at J, leaving 20 bases unmatched. The CDR3 is CASRSGQSSPATGDTQYF. CDR3 coding DNA: TGCGCCAGCAGGTCGGGACAGTCGAGCCCCGCGACTGGAGATACGCAGTATTTT.

This sequence joins TRBV27 and TRBJ1-2; 9 nucleotides line up with TRBD1. V shed 6 bases and J 4 bases; nucleotides not matched to a gene: 9. The CDR3 consists of 15 residues. Germline assignment: CDR1 MNHEY and CDR2 SMNVEV (reference sequence). The CDR3 spells CASSHRQGGIYGYTF. Here the CDR3 DNA reads TGTGCCAGCAGCCACAGACAGGGGGGAATCTATGGCTACACCTTC.

The chain combines TRBV10-2 with TRBJ2-1; D is unclear. CDR3 size: 11 residues. V lost 6 bases and J lost 7, with 7 bases in between. Germline V CDR1 and CDR2: WSHSY, SAAADI. CDR3 coding DNA: TGCGCCAGCAGCCTAATGAATGAGCAGTTCTTC. Its protein product is CASSLMNEQFF.

The chain couples TRBV7-2 to TRBJ1-2, with 10 bases lining up with TRBD1. The CDR3 is 16 amino acids. Trimming took 7 bases from V and 3 from J; bases not matched to a gene: 11. Germline V gene data show CDR1 as SGHTA and CDR2 as FQGNSA. The CDR3 nucleotides read TGTGCCAGCACCATACGACAGGGGGCAGGTGACTATGGCTACACCTTC. It yields the protein CASTIRQGAGDYGYTF.